This T cell receptor beta chain was recovered during a study of T-cell reconstitution after alpha-beta-depleted transplantation in children. Unique molecular identifiers were incorporated when the TCRbeta library was constructed. TCRdb recomputed calls from the PCR reads with MiXCR, one row per CDR3 protein. There are about 400,000 distinct CDR3 sequences in the sample; around 16% occur only once, and roughly 29% lies in the top ten. V was trimmed by 5 bases and J by 5 bases, leaving 24 bases between them. This CDR3 comprises 16 residues. Germline loops: CDR1 DFQATT, CDR2 SNEGSKA (reference sequence).

The source is a boy under two years old who had a stem cell transplant for Wiskott-Aldrich syndrome, so the T cells may come from the graft donor. The chain carries TRBV20-1 and TRBJ2-5; D may be TRBD1 (6 bases). Sequencing was performed on PBMCs, mostly from graft donor cells, taken 360 days after TCRalphabeta/CD19-depleted stem cell transplant. This chain's CDR3 is CSAFPRFSGARETQYF. CDR3 nucleotides: TGCAGTGCTTTTCCCAGGTTCTCAGGGGCCCGGGAGACCCAGTACTTC.